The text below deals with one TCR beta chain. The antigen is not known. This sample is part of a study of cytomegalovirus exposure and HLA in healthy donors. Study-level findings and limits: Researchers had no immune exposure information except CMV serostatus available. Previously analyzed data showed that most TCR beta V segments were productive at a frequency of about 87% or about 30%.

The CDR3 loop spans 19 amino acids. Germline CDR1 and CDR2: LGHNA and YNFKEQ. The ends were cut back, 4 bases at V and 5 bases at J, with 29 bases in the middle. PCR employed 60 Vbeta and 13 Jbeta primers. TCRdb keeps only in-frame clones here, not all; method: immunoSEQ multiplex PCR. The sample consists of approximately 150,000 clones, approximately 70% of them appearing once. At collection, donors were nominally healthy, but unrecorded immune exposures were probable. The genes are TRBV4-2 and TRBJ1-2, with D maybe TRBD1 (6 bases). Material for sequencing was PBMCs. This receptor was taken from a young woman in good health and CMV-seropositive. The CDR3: CASSPHFLEGTGTNYGYTF. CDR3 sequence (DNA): TGTGCCAGCAGCCCACACTTTTTGGAAGGAACCGGGACAAATTATGGCTACACCTTC.